This T cell receptor (beta chain) was retrieved from a study of T cells in Graves' hyperthyroidism and ophthalmopathy. Study conclusions and caveats: Within blood appeared most thyroid clonotypes that had expanded above 0.001. By a 13 V-J model, ophthalmopathy was set apart from stable hyperthyroidism. Progression to ophthalmopathy was predicted a median of approximately 6.4 months early.

There were TCR beta CDR3 regions amplified from RNA transcripts. The study used the HTBI primer set for a first-round RT-PCR of the TCR CDR3. TCRdb ran MiXCR on the multiplex PCR reads and lists one entry per CDR3 protein. Of approximately 510,000 distinct CDR3 sequences listed, over 45% are singletons. Any patient presenting with uncontrolled infection, other autoimmune disease, pregnancy or lactation was left out. In regard to this clonotype: Its antigen is currently unknown.

The CDR3 extends over 16 amino acids. CDR1 SGHDN and CDR2 FVKESK come from the germline V gene. Trimming removed 8 bases at V and 0 bases at J, with 14 bases between. The chain links TRBV14 to TRBJ2-6; D is uncertain. The TCR was taken from an adult woman with Graves' disease, either hyperthyroidism or ophthalmopathy (not recorded which). Sequencing was carried out using peripheral blood or thyroid tissue (not recorded which). CDR3 coding DNA: TGTGCCAGCTCACCAATTGGGAACTCTGGGGCCAACGTCCTGACTTTC. Translated, it gives CASSPIGNSGANVLTF.